A single sample is the source of the 14 T cell receptor beta chains below, sequenced in a study of cytomegalovirus exposure and HLA in healthy donors. PCR involved 60 Vbeta and 13 Jbeta primers. TCRdb keeps only in-frame clones here, not all; method: immunoSEQ multiplex PCR. The sample contains tens of thousands of clones, around 64% of which appear only once. The sample was PBMCs. These receptors came from a man in his forties in good health and CMV-seropositive.

The sample holds a few counts of this clone. The chain employs TRBV5-5 and TRBJ2-7; 9 bases match TRBD2. The V segment lost 0 bases and the J segment 4 bases; nucleotides outside the gene matches: 8. Germline V gene lookup returns CDR1 SGHKS and CDR2 YYEKEE (reference sequence). This CDR3 is 16 amino acids long. The CDR3, as DNA: TGTGCCAGCAGCTTGGTGGGCGGGGGGGCCAGTTACGAGCAGTACTTC. Translation gives CASSLVGGGASYEQYF.

The CDR3 nucleotides are TGTGCCAGCAGCGACAGGGGAGGCCAGCCCCAGCATTTT. This gives the protein CASSDRGGQPQHF. The chain is built from TRBV6-1 and TRBJ1-5, with 8 bases fitting TRBD1. V dropped 6 bases and J dropped 7; count of bases not matched to a gene: 5. Looked up from germline, CDR1 is MNHNS and CDR2 is SASEGT. The length of the CDR3 is 13 residues.

This clone appeared a few times. The V call is TRBV30, the J call TRBJ1-2; possibly TRBD1 for D (6 bases). The germline V gene has CDR1 GTSNPN and CDR2 SVGIG (reference sequence). With 3 bases removed from V and 2 bases from J, the gap between germline ends came to 7 bases. The CDR3 has 12 residues. Here the CDR3 reads CAWRQGNYGYTF. DNA of the CDR3: TGTGCCTGGAGGCAGGGGAACTATGGCTACACCTTC.

The chain joins TRBV5-5 to TRBJ2-2; D not resolved. CDR3 length: 12 residues. The ends were cut back, 2 bases at V and 7 bases at J, with 6 bases in the middle. Germline loops: CDR1 SGHKS, CDR2 YYEKEE (reference sequence). The CDR3 is CASSFNGGELFF. In DNA, the CDR3 is TGTGCCAGCAGCTTTAACGGCGGGGAGCTGTTTTTT.

This clone was counted once. The V call is TRBV5-4, the J call TRBJ2-7, with TRBD1 identical over 8 bases. The V segment lost 4 bases and the J segment 3 bases; nucleotides outside the gene matches: 6. Germline loops: CDR1 SGHNT, CDR2 YYREEE (reference sequence). The CDR3 runs 14 residues. The CDR3 DNA follows: TGTGCCAGCAGCCGCCGACAGGGGATCTACGAGCAGTACTTC. This gives the protein CASSRRQGIYEQYF.

The V call is TRBV6-4, the J call TRBJ2-2; 14 bases align to TRBD2. J was trimmed by 5 bases and V by 8 bases; bases with no gene match: 10. The CDR3 loop spans 17 amino acids. Germline V gene sequence: CDR1 MRHNA, CDR2 SNTAGT. This CDR3 reads CASSWTSGGQETGELFF. In nucleotides, the CDR3 is TGTGCCAGCTCGTGGACTAGCGGGGGGCAGGAAACCGGGGAGCTGTTTTTT.

The chain couples TRBV6-5 to TRBJ1-2; TRBD1 aligns across 7 bases. The CDR3 contains 13 residues. The germline V gene has CDR1 MNHEY and CDR2 SVGAGI. J was trimmed by 4 bases and V by 5 bases; bases with no gene match: 4. The CDR3 is CASSNRQGYGYTF. CDR3 coding DNA: TGTGCCAGCAGTAATCGACAGGGCTATGGCTACACCTTC.

Only a few counts were recorded for this clone. The V and J genes are TRBV2 and TRBJ2-5, with 10 bases aligning to TRBD2. Germline V gene data show CDR1 as SNHLY and CDR2 as FYNNEI. The V and J ends lost 5 bases and 3 bases, in that order; junction bases with no gene match: 3. The CDR3 covers 14 residues. The CDR3 is CASSTLAGEETQYF. The CDR3 nucleotides read TGTGCCAGCAGTACCCTAGCGGGGGAAGAGACCCAGTACTTC.

The chain employs TRBV6-5 and TRBJ1-1; D gene ambiguous. Per germline, CDR1 MNHEY and CDR2 SVGAGI. The CDR3 length is 13 residues. With 8 bases removed from V and 1 base from J, the gap between germline ends came to 11 bases. The DNA for the CDR3 is TGTGCCAGCCATGAGGGAGCGAACACTGAAGCTTTCTTT. This encodes CASHEGANTEAFF.

The genes are TRBV7-2 and TRBJ1-2, with TRBD1 as a possible D gene (6 bases). CDR1 SGHTA and CDR2 FQGNSA come from the germline V gene. The CDR3 contains 17 residues. V dropped 5 bases and J dropped 1 base, with 20 bases sitting between them. The CDR3 coding sequence is TGTGCCAGCAGCCCAGCTTTGGGTCAGGGGAGTAACTATGGCTACACCTTC. Protein sequence: CASSPALGQGSNYGYTF. Drawing the rest from reference TRBV7-2 and TRBJ1-2, the complete variable domain is GAGVSQSPSNKVTEKGKDVELRCDPISGHTALYWYRQSLGQGLEFLIYFQGNSAPDKSGLPSDRFSAERTGGSVSTLTIQRTQQEDSAVYLCASSPALGQGSNYGYTFGSGTRLTVV.

CDR3 in DNA: TGTGCCAGCAGTTGGGGACAGGGGTATGCTTTCTTT. Translating gives CASSWGQGYAFF. The rearrangement uses TRBV6-6 and TRBJ1-1; TRBD1 matches at 10 bases. V was pared by 4 bases and J by 11 bases, with 4 bases of the junction left unmatched. This CDR3 spans 12 amino acids. Per the germline V gene, CDR1 is MNHNY and CDR2 is SVGAGI (reference sequence).

This chain links TRBV4-2 with TRBJ2-5, with 7 bases aligning to TRBD2. V was pared by 1 base and J by 5 bases, with 10 bases of the junction left unmatched. Germline loops: CDR1 LGHNA, CDR2 YNFKEQ. The CDR3 sequence is 16 residues long. The CDR3, as DNA: TGTGCCAGCAGCCAAGGAGGCGGGGGAGCTCCCGAGACCCAGTACTTC. Its protein is CASSQGGGGAPETQYF.

The chain has TRBV7-9 and TRBJ1-1; D is uncertain. V lost 5 bases and J lost 4, with 11 bases in between. Germline V gives CDR1 SEHNR, CDR2 FQNEAQ (reference sequence). The length of the CDR3 is 13 residues. This CDR3 is CASSLIGGTEAFF. CDR3 in DNA: TGTGCCAGCAGCCTGATAGGAGGCACTGAAGCTTTCTTT.

The chain carries TRBV7-2 and TRBJ1-5, with D unresolved. The CDR3 is made up of 14 amino acids. V lost 3 bases and J 8 bases, leaving 14 bases between the germline ends. Germline V gives CDR1 SGHTA, CDR2 FQGNSA. CDR3 in amino acids: CASSLGGSEKPQHF. CDR3 sequence (DNA): TGTGCCAGCAGCTTGGGAGGCTCGGAGAAGCCCCAGCATTTT. Full variable domain (remainder filled in from reference TRBV7-2 and TRBJ1-5): GAGVSQSPSNKVTEKGKDVELRCDPISGHTALYWYRQSLGQGLEFLIYFQGNSAPDKSGLPSDRFSAERTGGSVSTLTIQRTQQEDSAVYLCASSLGGSEKPQHFGDGTRLSIL.